These 27 T cell receptor beta chains originate from one sample sequenced in a study of T-cell reconstitution after alpha-beta-depleted transplantation in children (dated by TCRdb to between 2015 and 2016). The treatment or condition label here, explained by the study, means: allogeneic hematopoietic cell transplantation with graft depleted of TCRalphabeta T cells and CD19 B cells. The library relied on PCR. Sequencing was carried out with an Illumina HiSeq 2500. TCR library preparation used molecular barcoding, with unique molecular identifiers applied to normalize quantification of the TCRbeta repertoire. TCRdb trimmed public reads at Q25 via fastp, called clones via MiXCR and kept in-frame beta chains. Every CDR3 protein is listed once, alongside the most common genes and DNA of its rows. The sample records about 590,000 distinct CDR3 sequences, 10% to 15% of which are singletons. The ten largest account for approximately 2.1% of the sample.

The material was PBMCs, mostly from graft donor cells, obtained 360 days after TCRalphabeta/CD19-depleted stem cell transplant. Source of these receptors: a male patient younger than 18 who had a stem cell transplant for acute myeloid leukemia, so the T cells may come from the graft donor.

The chain employs TRBV10-3 and TRBJ2-2, with 13 bases identical to TRBD2. Trimming removed 5 bases from V and 3 bases from J; junction bases left unmatched: 12. Germline CDR1 ENHRY, CDR2 SYGVKD. This CDR3 has 19 amino acids. CDR3 in amino acids: CAISLPPSGTSGDTGELFF. CDR3 coding DNA: TGTGCCATCAGTCTACCCCCTTCCGGGACTAGCGGGGACACCGGGGAGCTGTTTTTT.

The CDR3 nucleotides are TGCAGTGCTAGAGATGGGACAGGGGGCTTAGATACGCAGTATTTT. This sequence encodes CSARDGTGGLDTQYF. The J gene is TRBJ2-3, the V gene TRBV20-1; TRBD1 matches at 12 bases. With 0 bases clipped from V and 5 bases from J, the junction kept 3 bases outside the gene matches. The CDR3 length is 15 residues. The V gene's germline CDR1 is DFQATT and CDR2 SNEGSKA (reference sequence).

The J gene is TRBJ1-2, the V gene TRBV25-1; D may be TRBD1 (6 bases). The CDR3 is 16 amino acids. Trimming pared 4 bases from V and 2 bases from J, leaving 17 bases between. In germline, CDR1 is MGHDK, CDR2 SYGVNS. This chain's CDR3 is CASSARIDRSNYGYTF. CDR3 DNA: TGTGCCAGCAGTGCCAGAATCGACAGGTCCAACTATGGCTACACCTTC.

In its sample, this clonotype was seen many times. V is TRBV19 and J is TRBJ2-1, with D possibly TRBD2 on 5 matching bases. This CDR3 spans 14 amino acids. V was trimmed by 2 bases and J by 3 bases, leaving 8 bases between them. The germline gives CDR1 LNHDA, CDR2 SQIVND (reference sequence). The CDR3 sequence: CASSILAVYNEQFF. The CDR3 nucleotides are TGTGCCAGTAGTATACTAGCAGTCTACAATGAGCAGTTCTTC. The full variable domain, with the rest looked up from reference TRBV19 and TRBJ2-1, is DGGITQSPKYLFRKEGQNVTLSCEQNLNHDAMYWYRQDPGQGLRLIYYSQIVNDFQKGDIAEGYSVSREKKESFPLTVTSAQKNPTAFYLCASSILAVYNEQFFGPGTRLTVL.

This clonotype has just a few counts. The rearrangement links TRBV4-2 to TRBJ2-1; 8 bases are a match to TRBD2. V gave up 3 bases and J gave up 3 bases; unmatched junction bases: 10. The CDR3 runs 17 residues. Germline assignment: CDR1 LGHNA and CDR2 YNFKEQ. CDR3 sequence: CASSHLEERGNYNEQFF. The CDR3 region has the DNA TGTGCCAGCAGCCACCTGGAGGAGCGGGGGAACTACAATGAGCAGTTCTTC.

In this sample, this clonotype turned up a few times. The chain couples TRBV19 to TRBJ2-6; D may be TRBD1 (6 bases). The CDR3 sequence is 16 residues long. Looked up from germline, CDR1 is LNHDA and CDR2 is SQIVND (reference sequence). Trimming took off 5 bases at V and 10 bases at J, with 21 bases between the two ends. The CDR3 DNA follows: TGTGCCAGTAGTTCTTTTTCTCCGGGACAAGGGAACGTCCTGACTTTC. Its translation: CASSSFSPGQGNVLTF. Looking up the rest from reference TRBV19 and TRBJ2-6 gives the full variable domain: DGGITQSPKYLFRKEGQNVTLSCEQNLNHDAMYWYRQDPGQGLRLIYYSQIVNDFQKGDIAEGYSVSREKKESFPLTVTSAQKNPTAFYLCASSSFSPGQGNVLTFGAGSRLTVL.

This rearrangement joins TRBV7-3 to TRBJ2-1; D is possibly TRBD2 (5 bases). Germline CDR1 and CDR2: SGHTA and FQGTGA. This CDR3 contains 17 residues. V dropped 1 base and J dropped 4 bases, with 17 bases sitting between them. The CDR3 region has the DNA TGTGCCAGCAGCTTAATAGTGGCGGGTGGGCTGTACAATGAGCAGTTCTTC. It translates to CASSLIVAGGLYNEQFF.

The V and J genes are TRBV20-1 and TRBJ2-2; D ambiguous. The germline CDR1 and CDR2 sequences are DFQATT and SNEGSKA (reference sequence). This CDR3 contains 15 residues. CDR3 coding DNA: TGCAGCATCACCGCAACTGATGCGAACACCGGGGAGCTGTTTTTT. It encodes CSITATDANTGELFF.

This clonotype was observed once. The chain is built from TRBV28 and TRBJ2-7; TRBD2 aligns across 13 bases. The CDR3 is 18 residues long. Germline V CDR1 and CDR2: MDHEN, SYDVKM. Losses at the gene ends were 9 bases for V and 0 bases for J; bases not matched to a gene: 14. CDR3 nucleotides: TGTGCCAGTAGAGGGACTAGCGGGGAGTCTTGGGACTCCTACGAGCAGTACTTC. It translates to CASRGTSGESWDSYEQYF.

V and J are TRBV9 and TRBJ1-6; no clear D. V was trimmed by 2 bases and J by 8 bases, leaving 11 bases between them. Germline values: CDR1 SGDLS, CDR2 YYNGEE. The CDR3 extends over 14 amino acids. The CDR3 bases are TGTGCCAGCAGCGTTGGGTCCGGGGATTCACCCCTCCACTTT. This gives the protein CASSVGSGDSPLHF.

This clonotype was found a few times. This chain links TRBV5-1 with TRBJ2-3, with D uncertain. The germline V gene has CDR1 SGHRS and CDR2 YFSETQ. The CDR3 sequence is 14 residues long. Trimming pared 0 bases from V and 3 bases from J, leaving 8 bases between. The CDR3 sequence: CASSLGVVTDTQYF. CDR3 sequence (DNA): TGCGCCAGCAGCTTGGGGGTGGTGACAGATACGCAGTATTTT.

This clonotype was seen only a few times. The rearrangement joins TRBV27 to TRBJ2-1; D is uncertain. CDR1 and CDR2 from the germline V gene are MNHEY and SMNVEV (reference sequence). The ends were cut back, 7 bases at V and 1 base at J, with 23 bases in the middle. The length of the CDR3 is 18 residues. Written as DNA, the CDR3 is TGTGCCAGCACTAATGGCCTCCTTGGGGTAACATCCTACAATGAGCAGTTCTTC. It translates to CASTNGLLGVTSYNEQFF.

This clonotype was detected many times. V is TRBV28 and J is TRBJ1-5; D is perhaps TRBD1 (5 bases). From germline, CDR1 is MDHEN and CDR2 SYDVKM. The V end was cut by 5 bases, the J end by 8 bases, with 16 bases between. The length of the CDR3 is 14 residues. CDR3 nucleotide sequence: TGTGCCAGCAGTCCCCGGGGCGACGGAGAGCCCCAGCATTTT. It encodes CASSPRGDGEPQHF.

V gene TRBV20-1 combines with J gene TRBJ2-7; D unclear. The length of the CDR3 is 10 residues. Germline V gives CDR1 DFQATT, CDR2 SNEGSKA (reference sequence). V gave up 5 bases and J gave up 3 bases, with 5 bases separating them. The CDR3 DNA is TGCAGTGCTGTTTACTACGAGCAGTACTTC. Protein product: CSAVYYEQYF.

The rearrangement links TRBV7-6 to TRBJ2-7; TRBD2 matches at 13 bases. J was trimmed by 2 bases and V by 4 bases; bases with no gene match: 5. CDR1 and CDR2 (germline): SGHVS, FNYEAQ. There are 16 residues in the CDR3. CDR3 sequence: CASSSLTSGRTYEQYF. CDR3 DNA: TGTGCCAGCAGCTCCCTGACTAGCGGGAGGACCTACGAGCAGTACTTC.

This clonotype was detected only a few times. J is TRBJ2-7 and V is TRBV5-1, with D uncertain. The V gene lost 4 bases and the J gene lost 7 bases, with 18 bases spanning the gap. Germline loops: CDR1 SGHRS, CDR2 YFSETQ. The CDR3 runs to 14 residues. The CDR3 DNA reads TGCGCCAGCAGCCTGGGCACGGTGTCTAAGGAGCAGTACTTC. Its protein is CASSLGTVSKEQYF.

Many counts were recorded for this clonotype. This sequence joins TRBV25-1 and TRBJ2-7, with D hard to call. There are 13 residues in the CDR3. The germline CDR1 and CDR2 sequences are MGHDK and SYGVNS. Trimming removed 3 bases at V and 3 bases at J, with 9 bases between. The CDR3 reads CASSDDKGYEQYF. CDR3 DNA: TGTGCCAGCAGTGATGATAAGGGCTACGAGCAGTACTTC.

V gene TRBV18 combines with J gene TRBJ1-5; 8 bases line up with TRBD1. The CDR3 spans 18 residues. The V gene end was trimmed by 2 bases and the J gene end by 2 bases; junction bases not matched to a gene: 11. Germline assignment: CDR1 KGHSH and CDR2 LQKENI. CDR3 loop: CASSPSDRGIVGNQPQHF. The DNA for the CDR3 is TGTGCCAGCTCACCAAGCGACAGGGGCATAGTTGGCAATCAGCCCCAGCATTTT.

At least ten counts were recorded for this clonotype. DNA of the CDR3: TGCAGCGTTGCCGCGGGACTCCTTCAGCGAAGCACAGATACGCAGTATTTT. Translated, it gives CSVAAGLLQRSTDTQYF. The chain uses TRBV29-1 and TRBJ2-3; D is possibly TRBD2 (6 bases). This CDR3 is 17 amino acids long. Germline CDR1 and CDR2: SQVTM and ANQGSEA. Trimming took 4 bases from V and 0 from J, leaving 20 bases between them.

This clonotype was seen a few times. This sequence joins TRBV6-2 or TRBV6-3 and TRBJ2-7, with TRBD1 identical over 10 bases. V gave up 5 bases and J gave up 3 bases; unmatched junction bases: 7. Germline CDR1 and CDR2: MNHEY and SVGEGT. The CDR3 length is 15 residues. The CDR3 sequence: CASSPSGTGDYEQYF. The CDR3 coding sequence is TGTGCCAGCAGTCCATCCGGGACAGGGGACTACGAGCAGTACTTC.

The chain employs TRBV25-1 and TRBJ2-7; no definite D call. Per the germline V gene, CDR1 is MGHDK and CDR2 is SYGVNS. The CDR3 loop spans 13 amino acids. Trimming stripped 3 bases from V and 5 bases from J, with 11 bases between. CDR3 in DNA: TGTGCCAGCAGTGAGGGTTTGAGCGACGAGCAGTACTTC. Residues: CASSEGLSDEQYF.

The CDR3 region has the DNA TGTGCCAGCAGCCGAGCGGGCCCCTCCTACAATGAGCAGTTCTTC. This encodes CASSRAGPSYNEQFF. This chain links TRBV7-9 with TRBJ2-1, with a weak D call TRBD2 (6 bases). The CDR3 sequence is 15 residues long. V gave up 5 bases and J gave up 0 bases, with 11 bases separating them. The germline V gene encodes CDR1 SEHNR and CDR2 FQNEAQ (reference sequence).

Regarding this clonotype: The DNA is left out, because the CDR3 cannot be placed on it with certainty; the CDR3 is given as TCRdb lists it. The chain employs TRBV7-2 and TRBJ1-4; the DNA was not compared with TRBD1, the D call given in the table. CDR1 SGHTA and CDR2 FQGNSA come from the germline V gene. The CDR3 is made up of 15 amino acids, end residues included. CDR3 loop: CASSFGPGLNEKLFF.

This chain uses TRBV24-1 with TRBJ1-1; D gene unclear. Germline CDR1 and CDR2: KGHDR and SFDVKD. Trimming took off 6 bases at V and 2 bases at J, with 9 bases between the two ends. This CDR3 contains 13 residues. DNA for the CDR3: TGTGCCACCAGTTCGGGCATTAACACTGAAGCTTTCTTT. It codes for CATSSGINTEAFF.

This clonotype was counted a few times. V and J are TRBV28 and TRBJ2-7; possible D gene TRBD2, 7 bases. CDR1 MDHEN and CDR2 SYDVKM come from the germline V gene. The length of the CDR3 is 14 residues. V was cut by 6 bases and J by 2 bases, with 14 bases left in between. CDR3: CASRARGATYEQYF. The CDR3 DNA is TGTGCCAGCAGGGCCCGGGGGGCGACCTACGAGCAGTACTTC.

This clonotype was picked up many times. The chain employs TRBV6-2 or TRBV6-3 and TRBJ1-1; TRBD1 might be the D (6 bases). Germline V gene lookup returns CDR1 MNHEY and CDR2 SVGEGT. The CDR3 has 14 residues. V was cut by 10 bases and J by 4 bases, with 19 bases left in between. The CDR3 sequence is CAINPQGRGTEAFF. The DNA for the CDR3 is TGTGCCATCAATCCACAGGGCAGGGGCACTGAAGCTTTCTTT.

This clonotype appeared a few times. V usage is TRBV12-3 or TRBV12-4 and J usage is TRBJ2-2; D remains ambiguous. The ends were cut back, 5 bases at V and 5 bases at J, with 12 bases in the middle. The CDR3 has 14 residues. The CDR3 coding sequence is TGTGCCAGCAGTCCGATTAGTAGGACCGGGGAGCTGTTTTTT. It yields the protein CASSPISRTGELFF.